This entry describes one T cell receptor beta chain. This clone's antigen is unknown. No clone much larger than this one lies a single base away; base qualities are absent. TCR CDR3 regions were amplified from genomic DNA by multiplex PCR using the deep immunoSEQ assay. Extracted genomic DNA from each cell subset was distributed evenly across all wells of several immunoSEQ 96-well plates, and each plate was treated as a replicate. Each replicate PCR for sorted subsets received roughly 0.2 ug genomic DNA, equal to roughly 33,000 T cell genomes. The purified libraries were quantified using a Qubit 3.0 fluorometer, sized with a Bioanalyzer 2100, and then quantified again using the KAPA Library Quantification kit. Every immunoSEQ 96-well plate was sequenced on a dedicated single-read 150-cycle Illumina NextSeq 550 flow cell. The original pipeline was this. Because only junctional sequences without quality scores were contained in the immunoSEQ output, filtering matching that applied to full-length reads could not be performed. To assign V/J genes and CDR3, sequences were annotated using PyIR, a Python wrapper for IgBLAST v1.9, with IMGT germline references. Reads with weak V/J assignments (E-value above 1e-6), missing CDR3, stop codons, out-of-frame junctions, or ambiguous translated residues were removed. V3J clonotypes were defined by identical inferred V gene, J gene, and CDR3 amino acid sequence. To compute the percentage overlap between repertoires, the number of shared unique clonotypes was divided by the size of the smaller repertoire. Repertoire richness was assessed with RTK rarefaction, the Chao1 estimator, and Recon v2.1 estimates of unobserved clonotypes. Generation probabilities for all TCRbeta clonotypes obtained by the gDNA method from a few donors were computed using OLGA. Not all clones reach the TCRdb copy of this immuneACCESS table, which keeps in-frame sequences only. Checked studies attribute under half of the gap to unresolved V genes and leave the rest unexplained. For V, J and clone size, that table is used; D and trimming come from the DNA. The sample table holds about 2 million clones, of which roughly 95% were seen once. About 1.1% of the sample comes from the top ten.

The junction shows trimming of 7 bases on V and 1 base on J, and the gene matches do not reach 18 bases of it. The CDR3 measures 17 amino acids from cysteine to phenylalanine. Only CDR3 DNA remains: 51 bases, in frame from the first base. The germline V gene encodes CDR1 GTSNPN and CDR2 SVGIG (reference sequence). This entry is derived from a study of shared clonotypes between healthy human individuals (dated by TCRdb to 2018 to 2020). Concerning the study at large: The cohort included three men and a couple of women between 18 and 49 years of age. Different laboratories and diverse techniques were used to prepare libraries and sequence TCR repertoires, to increase sequencing depth and limit assay-specific biases. For each donor, three plates each were used for CD4 naive and CD4 memory, two plates were used for CD8 naive, and one plate was used for CD8 memory. Blood TCR repertoires of about 5 healthy adults were deeply sequenced to estimate repertoire size and the extent of clonotype sharing between individuals. Between about 0.94 and 8.9 billion PBMCs per donor were obtained by leukapheresis. Findings and caveats that apply to the study as a whole: Even with the large sequencing depth, rarefaction of the sorted-subset datasets indicated that sequencing was incomplete. Clonotypes shared by all four sorted-subset donors showed higher generation probabilities than non-shared clonotypes. Because the study included a small number of donors, the genetic and exposure-history diversity represented was limited. Naive subsets generally had larger estimated clonotype richness than memory subsets. Pairwise subsampling indicated that sequencing depth was expected to affect the degree of clonotype sharing among donors. Sampling was restricted to blood, and TCR repertoires in tissues likely differ from the TCR repertoires found in blood. When several donors were compared, the shared fraction of clonotypes was 5% to 6.5% for naive CD4, 3.5% for naive CD8, roughly 2.5% for memory CD4, and under 0.5% for memory CD8.

CD8 naive samples were CD45RO-negative cells positively selected for CCR7, giving a CD45RA+CCR7+ population that excluded TemRA cells. The donors were healthy, HIV-negative adults with no recently reported acute infections or vaccinations. All donors were Caucasian adults living in Nashville, Tennessee, USA. Blood was collected by leukapheresis, and PBMCs were isolated by Ficoll-Histopaque density gradient centrifugation and then cryopreserved in liquid nitrogen vapor phase. Purity and quantity of every magnetically sorted T cell population were checked by analytical flow cytometry. Genomic DNA was isolated from each sorted fraction and quantified by UV absorbance on a Nanodrop 2000c.

The rearranged chain carries TRBV30 and TRBJ1-2, and 7 junctional nucleotides match TRBD1. The origin of this receptor is a man between 18 and 35 years old in good health. The sequencing input was naive CD8+ T cells sorted from blood. The cell subset or site label here, explained by the study, means: CD45RA+CCR7+. The CDR3 loop reads CASTSTGTVIINYGYTF. The base sequence is TGTGCCTCCACATCAACCGGGACAGTGATTATTAACTATGGCTACACCTTC.